A single sample gave rise to the 18 T cell receptor beta chains below, sequenced in a study of tumor-infiltrating lymphocytes in primary liver carcinoma. Extraction of RNA together with DNA used about 17-30 mg of unsorted bulk tissue. Constant-region priming of around 530 ng total RNA yielded TCR beta cDNA. The TCR beta library was amplified through three nested multiplex PCR rounds in a modified ARM-PCR procedure. Rounds one and two of PCR, each of about 10 cycles, were primed with TRBV1-TRBV30 forward primers and a C-beta reverse primer. TCRdb redid the calling of the multiplex PCR reads with MiXCR, one entry per CDR3 protein. In the table there are 90,000 to 100,000 distinct CDR3 sequences, 69% of which are singletons. The sequenced sample consisted of liver tumor tissue from sampling region 5. Subset of the sample: tumor region T5, tumor centre. The receptors were gathered from a woman in her sixties with primary liver carcinoma and hepatitis B virus infection.

Only a few counts were recorded for this clonotype. The rearrangement uses TRBV7-6 and TRBJ1-1; weak D call: TRBD1 (5 bases). This CDR3 is 14 amino acids long. CDR1 SGHVS and CDR2 FNYEAQ come from the germline V gene. Trimming removed 3 bases from V and 2 bases from J, with 10 bases in between. The CDR3 sequence: CASSLGLANTEAFF. In DNA, the CDR3 is TGTGCCAGCAGCTTGGGACTGGCTAACACTGAAGCTTTCTTT.

In the case of this clonotype: One junction end does not reproduce the germline sequence, and a read error may be involved. V gene TRBV29-1 combines with J gene TRBJ2-5, with a tentative D call TRBD1 (6 bases). This CDR3 has 12 amino acids. Germline lookup yields CDR1 SQVTM and CDR2 ANQGSEA. CDR3 residues: CSVGIRGEIQYF. For the CDR3, the DNA is TGTAGCGTTGGAATCAGGGGCGAGATCCAGTACTTC.

The table lists this clonotype with a few counts. Given the absence of the conserved phenylalanine or tryptophan at the CDR3 end, a read error is likely. The V and J genes are TRBV11-2 and TRBJ1-4; D is unresolved. Germline loops: CDR1 SGHAT, CDR2 FQNNGV. V was clipped by 5 bases and J by 7 bases, with 11 bases between them. The CDR3 extends over 13 amino acids. The CDR3 DNA reads as TGTGCCAGCAGCGAGTGGCTGAGTGAAAAACTGTTTCTT. The encoded protein is CASSEWLSEKLFL.

Many counts were recorded for this clonotype. The V and J genes are TRBV6-5 and TRBJ2-7, with 8 bases identical to TRBD2. The germline gives CDR1 MNHEY, CDR2 SVGAGI. This CDR3 is built from 14 residues. V shed 2 bases and J 4 bases; nucleotides not matched to a gene: 4. CDR3 DNA sequence: TGTGCCAGCAGTTACGGACTAGCCATATACGAGCAGTACTTC. Protein product: CASSYGLAIYEQYF.

As regards this clonotype: Likely a read error: the CDR3 ends without its conserved phenylalanine or tryptophan. The genes are TRBV6-5 and TRBJ1-1; tentative D call: TRBD1 (6 bases). Per the germline V gene, CDR1 is MNHEY and CDR2 is SVGAGI. This CDR3 has 17 residues. For the CDR3, the DNA is TGTGCCAGCAGTTCCTCTACAGGGAGAAGGGTGAACAGTGAAGCTTTCCTT. It codes for CASSSSTGRRVNSEAFL.

In the case of this clonotype: This may come from a read error, since a much larger clone is one base off. The chain uses TRBV28 and TRBJ1-2; D is unclear. Germline V CDR1 and CDR2: MDHEN, SYDVKM. This CDR3 is built from 14 residues. The CDR3 DNA is TGTGCCAGCAGAAACGGTGGCAGTTCCTATGACTACACCTTC. This codes for CASRNGGSSYDYTF.

Worth noting for this clonotype: The junction shows a germline mismatch at one end, possibly a read error. The rearrangement uses TRBV5-1 and TRBJ2-7, with D perhaps TRBD2 (6 bases). CDR1 is SGHRS, CDR2 YFSETQ, per germline. The CDR3 is 13 residues long. The CDR3 DNA reads as TGCGCCAACAGCCTCTTGGGGGGTTTGGAGCAGTATTTC. It encodes CANSLLGGLEQYF.

In its sample, this clonotype was seen once. A much larger clone lies a single base off, so this may be a read error. V is TRBV28 and J is TRBJ1-2, with 9 bases aligning to TRBD1. The CDR3 is 15 residues long. V lost 2 bases and J lost 8; bases outside the gene matches: 9. Germline CDR1 and CDR2: MDHEN and SYDVKM. The CDR3 here is CASSLTPGQGHGYTF. CDR3 in DNA: TGTGCCAGCAGTTTAACTCCGGGACAGGGTCACGGCTACACCTTC.

The chain couples TRBV12-3 or TRBV12-4 to TRBJ2-7; 11 bases match TRBD2. The length of the CDR3 is 14 residues. V was pared by 7 bases and J by 5 bases, with 7 bases of the junction left unmatched. As DNA, the CDR3 is TGTGCCAGCAAGATAGCGGGAGGGAGCGACGAGCAGTACTTC. Residues: CASKIAGGSDEQYF.

Note on this clonotype: This could be a read error, since a much larger clone is one nucleotide away. The V gene is TRBV5-4, the J gene TRBJ2-6, with D possibly being TRBD1 (6 bases). CDR1 and CDR2 (germline): SGHNT, YYREEE (reference sequence). This CDR3 has 17 residues. The CDR3 region has the DNA TGTGTCAGCAGCTTTGGGGCGACAGGCTCTGGGGCCAACGTCCTGACTTTC. This encodes CVSSFGATGSGANVLTF.

With regard to this clonotype: A much larger clone differs from this one at a single base, so this may be a read error. This chain connects TRBV5-1 to TRBJ2-5; weak D call: TRBD1 (6 bases). Germline CDR1 is SGHRS and CDR2 is YFSETQ. CDR3 length equals 15 residues. The CDR3 protein is CDSTTDGGTVETQYF. DNA of the CDR3: TGCGACAGCACTACTGATGGGGGCACCGTAGAGACCCAGTACTTC.

J is TRBJ2-7 and V is TRBV28; 8 bases line up with TRBD2. Germline V gene data show CDR1 as MDHEN and CDR2 as SYDVKM. V lost 10 bases to trimming and J lost 4 bases; unmatched junction nucleotides: 12. The CDR3 consists of 14 residues. CDR3 region: CANKQREYHYEQYF. CDR3 DNA sequence: TGTGCCAACAAACAGCGGGAGTACCATTACGAGCAGTACTTC.

At least ten counts were recorded for this clonotype. The V and J genes are TRBV4-2 and TRBJ2-2, with TRBD1 matching 7 bases. Germline CDR1 reads LGHNA; CDR2 reads YNFKEQ. After removal of 0 bases from V and 7 bases from J, the junction contained 5 bases not matched to a gene. There are 15 residues in the CDR3. The DNA of the CDR3 is TGTGCCAGCAGCCAAGACCGGCACAGGGGCGGGGAGCTGTTTTTT. Translating gives CASSQDRHRGGELFF.

Concerning this clonotype itself: Given the absence of the conserved phenylalanine or tryptophan at the CDR3 end, a read error is likely. The chain joins TRBV6-2 or TRBV6-3 to TRBJ1-1; D unresolved. The CDR3 contains 12 residues. Germline V gene sequence: CDR1 MNHEY, CDR2 SVGEGT. V lost 6 bases, J lost 5 bases, and 10 bases lay in between. CDR3 amino acids: CASSLRRTEAFL. In DNA, the CDR3 is TGTGCCAGCAGCTTAAGGCGGACTGAAGCTTTCCTT.

Points on this clonotype: Lacking the conserved final phenylalanine or tryptophan, this CDR3 likely reflects a read error. The V gene is TRBV4-1, the J gene TRBJ2-7, with D uncertain. The V gene's germline CDR1 is MGHRA and CDR2 YSYEKL. The V end lost 5 bases, the J end lost 5 bases, and 13 bases lay between the germline ends. The CDR3 length is 13 residues. The CDR3 sequence: CASSYVSGDEQYL. CDR3 in DNA: TGCGCCAGCAGCTATGTTTCAGGCGACGAGCAGTACTTA.

The rearrangement joins TRBV5-1 to TRBJ1-5; D is undetermined. Germline V gene sequence: CDR1 SGHRS, CDR2 YFSETQ. CDR3 size: 15 residues. The V end lost 1 base, the J end lost 9 bases, and 17 bases lay between the germline ends. The CDR3 DNA sequence: TGCGCCAGCAGCTTGAGCCCCTCCCGGGGTCGGCCCCAGCATTTT. Translation: CASSLSPSRGRPQHF.

V and J are TRBV29-1 and TRBJ2-5; 9 bases are a match to TRBD2. There are 15 residues in the CDR3. Germline values: CDR1 SQVTM, CDR2 ANQGSEA. CDR3 sequence: CSVAVRTSVEETQYF. CDR3 DNA: TGCAGTGTAGCCGTCCGGACTAGCGTTGAAGAGACCCAGTACTTC. The full variable domain, completed using reference TRBV29-1 and TRBJ2-5, is SAVISQKPSRDICQRGTSLTIQCQVDSQVTMMFWYRQQPGQSLTLIATANQGSEATYESGFVIDKFPISRPNLTFSTLTVSNMSPEDSSIYLCSVAVRTSVEETQYFGPGTRLLVL.

The V call is TRBV2, the J call TRBJ2-7, with no clear D. V lost 6 bases and J lost 5, with 14 bases in between. In germline, CDR1 is SNHLY, CDR2 FYNNEI. CDR3 size: 13 residues. The CDR3 DNA reads as TGTGCCAGCAGGGGTGTAAGGGCCGACGAGCAGTACTTC. It specifies CASRGVRADEQYF.